This T cell receptor beta chain was captured in a study of graft-versus-host responses after intestinal transplantation. Study at large: Anti-thymocyte globulin was used for induction in all recipients, who then took tacrolimus and steroids for 3 to 4 years. Study results and caveats: Recipient marrow showed GvH clones, some seen first in ileum or blood.

This clone was found a few times. Repertoires were generated with immunoSEQ multiplex PCR, while TCRdb's copy carries only in-frame clones and drops some. The sample comprises 12,000 to 15,000 clones, approximately 30% of which are singletons, and 1.9% rests with the top ten. Responders labeled with CFSE (roughly 200,000) were plated with roughly 200,000 irradiated, violet-dye-labeled stimulators. Germline CDR1 is SNHLY and CDR2 is FYNNEI. The CDR3 consists of 14 residues. The V end was cut by 6 bases, the J end by 4 bases, with 12 bases between. This clonotype was sampled from a human patient who received an intestinal transplant. V and J are TRBV2 and TRBJ1-4; D gene unclear. Sequenced material: alloreactive CD8+ T cells from a mixed lymphocyte reaction culture, taken before intestinal transplant. The subset: CFSE-low proliferating T cells sorted from approximately six-day pre-transplant mixed lymphocyte reaction (GvH or HvG direction). This CDR3 reads CASRINGLNEKLFF. The DNA for the CDR3 is TGTGCCAGCAGGATAAATGGGCTTAATGAAAAACTGTTTTTT.